This TCR beta chain was sequenced in a study of cytomegalovirus exposure and HLA in healthy donors. Findings of the study overall: An observed cluster of highly shared sequence variants was recorded as a likely sequencing artifact. An ancestry cluster, one associated with Asian ancestry, reportedly showed fewer N-insertions than the roughly 610-donor mean in a later analysis.

In regard to this clone: What it binds is not known.

Germline CDR1 WNHNN, CDR2 SYGVQD (reference sequence). V was clipped by 5 bases and J by 13 bases, with 15 bases between them. The CDR3 consists of 12 residues. The PCR was carried out with 60 Vbeta primers and 13 Jbeta primers. Only in-frame clones appear in the TCRdb table, and some are missing; sequencing was by immunoSEQ multiplex PCR. The sample carries about 170,000 clones, less than 75% recorded once. The sequence was collected from a girl aged 5 to 17 in good health and CMV-seronegative. V and J are TRBV10-1 and TRBJ2-1, with no clear D. The source material was PBMCs. CDR3 nucleotide sequence: TGCGCCAGCAGTCTCACCTCCTATCCACAGTTCTTC. This sequence encodes CASSLTSYPQFF.